The clone carrying this TCR beta chain was seen a handful of times. This sample was included in a study of early T cells in non-severe SARS-CoV-2 infection. MiXCR, run by TCRdb on the 5' RACE reads, gives a single entry per CDR3 protein. The repertoire has more than 65,000 distinct CDR3 sequences, approximately 15% of them found once; the top ten carry roughly 3.7%. CDR3 length: 14 amino acids. V was cut by 3 bases and J by 5 bases, with 8 bases left in between. This receptor was identified in an adult who was a healthcare worker with PCR-confirmed SARS-CoV-2 infection or an uninfected control (not recorded which). Sequences were derived from whole blood, sampled at baseline. The V call is TRBV12-3 or TRBV12-4, the J call TRBJ1-6, with D maybe TRBD1 (6 bases). In DNA form, the CDR3 reads TGTGCCAGCAGTTTTGGGGGCAATAATTCACCCCTCCACTTT. Protein product: CASSFGGNNSPLHF.